The present entry profiles one TCR beta chain with its context. This clone has just a few counts. The specificity of this receptor is unknown. It has no much larger one-base neighbor in the sample; base qualities were not kept. TCRbeta CDR3 regions were amplified from genomic DNA using the immunoSEQ Assay, a bias-controlled multiplex PCR. The authors' pipeline ran thus. Nucleated cell counts per sample were estimated from amplification of reference gene primers within the assay. To quantify the absolute abundance of each unique TCRbeta CDR3 rearrangement, sequence reads were collapsed and filtered. For each sample, productive Simpson clonality was calculated as the square root of Simpson's diversity index across productive rearrangements. Not all clones reach the TCRdb copy of this immuneACCESS table, which keeps in-frame sequences only. Checked studies attribute under half of the gap to unresolved V genes and leave the rest unexplained. Clonal size and the V and J genes are those of that table, whereas D and trimming came from the DNA. The sample table holds 14,000 or so clones, of which 73% were seen once. The ten largest account for around 8.9% of the sample.

The sample comes from a study of blood T cell repertoires in COVID-19 (dated by TCRdb to 2020 to 2021). With regard to the full study: Samples covering the acute and convalescent phases of COVID-19 were provided by collaborators in the United States, Italy and Spain. The material from the prospective study consisted of cDNA or gDNA derived from T cells, B-cell-depleted T cells, or PBMCs. The dataset comprised deeply sampled blood TCRbeta repertoires from subjects exposed to, actively infected with, or recovered from COVID-19. The repertoires were made available in a free public database intended to serve as a resource for research on the immune response to SARS-CoV-2. The samples were drawn from the first 160 participants of the ongoing ImmuneRACE study and from 950 to 1,500 subjects provided by 6 global collaborators. Nearly every sample came with metadata listing a de-identified subject ID, COVID-19 status, age in years and sex. Where available, HLA class I and class II types were obtained from metadata supplied by the sample provider rather than from assay-based typing.

Via the germline V gene, CDR1 is SGHDN and CDR2 FVKESK. V sheds 5 bases and J sheds 5 bases, leaving 15 bases between their ends. The CDR3 spans 14 residues, from the cysteine through the phenylalanine. Left in the record is the CDR3 DNA by itself, 42 bases read in frame from the first base. Whole blood was collected in K2EDTA tubes by collaborating institutions according to the institutions' own protocols. For TCRbeta analysis, collaborators shipped samples as frozen whole blood, isolated PBMCs, or DNA extracted from either of those sample types. The research as a whole found: How much clinical and demographic metadata was included differed by source and by participant, and the metadata was provided uncurated.

The chain uses TRBV14 and TRBJ1-1; TRBD1 is a weak D gene call, 5 bases matching. Sample: peripheral blood. The sequence was obtained from a man between 65 and 79 years old with acute or convalescent COVID-19. The sequenced DNA: TGTGCCAGCAGCTCAGGGCTAGTTGGTACTGAAGCTTTCTTT. This encodes CASSSGLVGTEAFF.